This T cell receptor beta chain was sequenced during a study of technical replicates of blood from a handful of donors. Libraries were prepared by immunoSEQ multiplex PCR; TCRdb keeps only in-frame clonotypes and omits some of them. The table shows about 93,000 clones, with approximately 95% occurring only once. The source material was T cells isolated from PBMCs. The receptor comes from a human donor in good health.

Here the CDR3 DNA reads TGCGCCAGCAGCCCGGACCCGGGGGGCAGCAATCAGCCCCAGCATTTT. Its protein is CASSPDPGGSNQPQHF. The V and J genes are TRBV4-1 and TRBJ1-5; possibly TRBD1 for D (6 bases). The CDR3 runs 16 residues. V was pared by 4 bases and J by 1 base, with 14 bases between. Germline V lookup: CDR1 MGHRA, CDR2 YSYEKL.